This T cell receptor beta chain stems from a study of CD8 T cells in ankylosing spondylitis. Study-level findings and limits: A TCR beta motif of eight highly homologous variants appeared characteristic of ankylosing spondylitis blood.

The ends lost 3 bases at V and 4 bases at J; junction bases unmatched: 7. The CDR3 is 15 amino acids. Germline values: CDR1 SGHKS, CDR2 YYEKEE (reference sequence). TCRdb used MiXCR to reprocess the 5' RACE reads, holding one entry per CDR3 protein. The sample carries more than 150,000 distinct CDR3 sequences, 9.5% to 15% recorded once. This clonotype was counted between two and nine times. Its antigen is unidentified. The source material was blood, either unsorted or a sorted T cell fraction (not recorded which). V is TRBV5-5 and J is TRBJ1-5; 7 positions match TRBD1. This receptor was identified in a male donor with ankylosing spondylitis or in good health (not recorded which). Here the CDR3 DNA reads TGTGCCAGCAGCTCCGGGACAGAGAATAATCAGCCCCAGCATTTT. This codes for CASSSGTENNQPQHF.